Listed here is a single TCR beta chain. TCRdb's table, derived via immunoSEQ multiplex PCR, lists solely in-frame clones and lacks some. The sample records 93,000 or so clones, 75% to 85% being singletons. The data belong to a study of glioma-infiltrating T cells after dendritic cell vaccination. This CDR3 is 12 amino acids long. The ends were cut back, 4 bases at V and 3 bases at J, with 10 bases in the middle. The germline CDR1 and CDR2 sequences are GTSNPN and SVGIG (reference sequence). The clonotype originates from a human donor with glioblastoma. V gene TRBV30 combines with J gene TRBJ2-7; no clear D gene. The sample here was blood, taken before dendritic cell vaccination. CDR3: CAWTPSSYEQYF. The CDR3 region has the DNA TGTGCCTGGACCCCATCTAGCTACGAGCAGTACTTC.